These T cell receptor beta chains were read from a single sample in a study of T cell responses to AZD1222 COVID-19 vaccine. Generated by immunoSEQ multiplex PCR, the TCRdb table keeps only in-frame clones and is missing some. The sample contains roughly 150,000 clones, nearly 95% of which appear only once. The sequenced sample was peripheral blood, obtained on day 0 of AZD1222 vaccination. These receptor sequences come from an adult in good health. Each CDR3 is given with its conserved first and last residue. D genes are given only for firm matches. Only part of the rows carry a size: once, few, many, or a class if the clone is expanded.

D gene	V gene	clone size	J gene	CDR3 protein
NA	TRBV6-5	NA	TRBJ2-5	CAVTGIPRGETQYF
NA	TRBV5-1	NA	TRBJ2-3	CASSLSGAPDTQYF
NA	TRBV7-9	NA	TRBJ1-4	CASSRQATNEKLFF
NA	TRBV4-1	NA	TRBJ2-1	CASSQDRGNYEQFF
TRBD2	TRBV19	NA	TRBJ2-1	CASSSFSGLYNEQFF
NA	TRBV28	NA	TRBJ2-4	CASSLFMGRGNIQYF
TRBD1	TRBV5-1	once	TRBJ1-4	CASSGTANNEKLFF
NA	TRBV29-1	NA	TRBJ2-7	CSVGSVRGEQYF
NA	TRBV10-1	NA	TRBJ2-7	CASSEGQNYEQYF
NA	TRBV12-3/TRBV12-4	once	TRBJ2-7	CASSFSGEQYF
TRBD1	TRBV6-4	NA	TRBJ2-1	CASSDPGTGNNEQFF
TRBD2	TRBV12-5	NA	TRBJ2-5	CASGLVNLAGRETQYF
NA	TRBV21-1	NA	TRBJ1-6	CASKIIDRGHHSPLHF
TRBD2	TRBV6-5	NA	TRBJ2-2	CASQNRREYTGELFF
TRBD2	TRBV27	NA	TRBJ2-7	CASSLLPGLASEQYF
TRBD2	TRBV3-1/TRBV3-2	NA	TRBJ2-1	CASSLSGSSGEQFF
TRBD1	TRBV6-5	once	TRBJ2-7	CASSTNRGYSYEQYF
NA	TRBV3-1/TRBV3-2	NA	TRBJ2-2	CASKGYTGELFF
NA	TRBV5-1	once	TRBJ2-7	CASSLDGQGREQYF
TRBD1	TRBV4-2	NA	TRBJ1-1	CASSQDRDRGAFF
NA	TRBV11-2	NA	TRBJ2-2	CASSLEHHTGELFF
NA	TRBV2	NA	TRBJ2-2	CASSEGVVGNTGELFF
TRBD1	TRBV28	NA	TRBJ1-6	CASSMGQGESSPLHF
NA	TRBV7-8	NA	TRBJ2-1	CASSTRDTLYNEQFF
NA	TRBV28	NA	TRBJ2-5	CASRQGVAGRVQETQYF
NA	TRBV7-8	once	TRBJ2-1	CASSLDGSFYNEQFF
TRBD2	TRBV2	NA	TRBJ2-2	CASRGLAGAGELFF
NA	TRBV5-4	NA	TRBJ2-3	CASSLSLGRGTDTQYF
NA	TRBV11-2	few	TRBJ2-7	CASSFRRGPSYEQYF
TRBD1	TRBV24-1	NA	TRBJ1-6	CATSDVPGQGLKSPLHF
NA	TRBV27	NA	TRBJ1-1	CASSHLVTNTEAFF
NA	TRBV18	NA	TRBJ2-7	CASSPVESYEQYF
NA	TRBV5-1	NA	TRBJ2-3	CASSLAGREDTQYF
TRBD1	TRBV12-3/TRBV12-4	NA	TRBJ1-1	CASTRTGGTEAFF
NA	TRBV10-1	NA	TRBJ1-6	CASRDDPNSPLHF
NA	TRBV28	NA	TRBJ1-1	CASSLGSGAVNTEAFF
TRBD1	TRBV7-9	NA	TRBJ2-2	CASSLRDRAPGELFF
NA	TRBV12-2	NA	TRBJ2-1	CASRLVGRGGSYNEQFF
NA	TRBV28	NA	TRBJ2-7	CASSLRLGSYEQYF
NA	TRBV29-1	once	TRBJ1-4	CSVNHEPTGQEKLFF
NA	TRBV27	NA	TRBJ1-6	CASSEYNPQGRGSPLHF
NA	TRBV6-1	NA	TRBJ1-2	CASSESDYGYTF
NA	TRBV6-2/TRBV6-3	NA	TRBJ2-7	CASSYERPYYEQYF
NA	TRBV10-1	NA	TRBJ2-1	CASSLAGDRNEQFF
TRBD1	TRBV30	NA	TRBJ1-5	CASTPGTGVRQPQHF
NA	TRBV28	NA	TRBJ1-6	CASSFRQTVNSPLHF
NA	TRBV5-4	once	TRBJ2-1	CASSLVSHNEQFF
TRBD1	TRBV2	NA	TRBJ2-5	CASNWQGAGETQYF